This is a list of T cell receptor beta chains from one sample in a study of beta chain features in type 1 diabetes. The table came from immunoSEQ multiplex PCR; TCRdb's copy has only in-frame clones and leaves some out. The table has 250,000 or so clones, more than 11% seen once. The sequenced sample was naive CD4+ T cells from blood. Every receptor here comes from a man aged 30 to 39 with type 1 diabetes. CDR3s include the opening cysteine and the closing phenylalanine or tryptophan. The D gene is left open where the match is weak. Part of the rows lack a size; the others show once, few, many or a class for expanded clones.

D | J | V | size | CDR3 | DNA
NA | TRBJ2-7 | TRBV7-2 | NA | CASSLAPGGGTGEQYF | TGTGCCAGCAGCTTAGCGCCCGGGGGTGGTACGGGCGAGCAGTACTTC
TRBD1 | TRBJ1-1 | TRBV5-6 | NA | CASSLTGGGGAFF | TGTGCCAGCAGCTTAACAGGGGGCGGCGGAGCTTTCTTT
NA | TRBJ2-7 | TRBV9 | NA | CASSRGSPSYEQYF | TGTGCCAGCAGCAGGGGTAGTCCATCCTACGAGCAGTACTTC
NA | TRBJ1-2 | TRBV5-6 | NA | CASSLAGRDYGYTF | TGTGCCAGCAGCTTGGCCGGGCGGGACTATGGCTACACCTTC
NA | TRBJ1-1 | TRBV10-1 | NA | CASSRGRGSNTEAFF | TGCGCCAGCAGTAGGGGCAGGGGATCGAACACTGAAGCTTTCTTT
TRBD1 | TRBJ1-6 | TRBV4-2 | few | CASSRTGGSSPLHF | TGTGCCAGCAGCCGGACAGGGGGCTCTTCACCCCTCCACTTT
NA | TRBJ2-1 | TRBV29-1 | NA | CSVESNAGEQFF | TGCAGCGTTGAATCCAACGCCGGTGAGCAGTTCTTC
NA | TRBJ1-3 | TRBV29-1 | NA | CSVGLGHRGNTIYF | TGCAGCGTTGGCCTGGGGCATCGTGGAAACACCATATATTTT
NA | TRBJ1-5 | TRBV18 | few | CASSPADNQPQHF | TGTGCCAGCTCACCAGCGGACAATCAGCCCCAGCATTTT
NA | TRBJ2-2 | TRBV18 | few | CASSPGQSDTGELFF | TGTGCCAGCTCACCGGGCCAGTCGGACACCGGGGAGCTGTTTTTT
NA | TRBJ2-3 | TRBV7-7 | NA | CASSGTTIDTQYF | TGTGCCAGCAGCGGCACTACGATAGATACGCAGTATTTT
TRBD1 | TRBJ1-2 | TRBV30 | few | CAWSRGQGLSYTF | TGTGCCTGGAGTCGAGGACAGGGCTTGAGCTACACCTTC
TRBD1 | TRBJ1-5 | TRBV2 | NA | CASSSHPGQASNQPQHF | TGTGCCAGCAGTTCTCATCCGGGACAGGCGAGCAATCAGCCCCAGCATTTT
NA | TRBJ1-1 | TRBV6-6 | few | CASSHEAFF | TGTGCCAGCAGTCATGAAGCTTTCTTT
NA | TRBJ1-4 | TRBV5-1 | few | CASRRDSEQKLFF | TGCGCCAGCAGAAGAGACAGCGAACAAAAACTGTTTTTT
TRBD2 | TRBJ2-5 | TRBV5-6 | few | CASSLVGGETQYF | TGTGCCAGCAGCTTGGTGGGGGGGGAGACCCAGTACTTC
NA | TRBJ2-7 | TRBV30 | NA | CAWSVRDLRLSYEQYF | TGTGCCTGGAGTGTACGTGATCTGAGGCTTTCCTACGAGCAGTACTTC
TRBD2 | TRBJ2-1 | TRBV5-4 | NA | CASSLALAGLGGEQFF | TGTGCCAGCAGCTTGGCCTTAGCGGGATTGGGGGGTGAGCAGTTCTTC
TRBD1 | TRBJ1-5 | TRBV5-1 | few | CASRSGTGSGQPQHF | TGCGCCAGCAGATCCGGGACAGGGAGCGGTCAGCCCCAGCATTTT
NA | TRBJ2-7 | TRBV28 | NA | CASSTYYEQYF | TGTGCCAGCAGTACCTACTACGAGCAGTACTTC
NA | TRBJ2-5 | TRBV5-4 | NA | CASSSGPDRQETQYF | TGTGCCAGCAGCTCGGGCCCGGACAGACAAGAGACCCAGTACTTC
NA | TRBJ2-1 | TRBV19 | few | CASSTRGNEQFF | TGTGCCAGTAGCACCCGAGGGAATGAGCAGTTCTTC
NA | TRBJ2-2 | TRBV10-3 | few | CAISVQEGTGELFF | TGTGCCATCAGTGTACAGGAGGGCACCGGGGAGCTGTTTTTT
TRBD2 | TRBJ2-1 | TRBV5-4 | NA | CASSSLIGREAYNEQFF | TGTGCCAGCAGCTCCCTAATCGGGCGGGAGGCCTACAATGAGCAGTTCTTC
NA | TRBJ2-4 | TRBV9 | NA | CASSVQRNSIQYF | TGTGCCAGCAGCGTCCAGCGTAATAGCATTCAGTACTTC
NA | TRBJ1-1 | TRBV25-1 | few | CASSEGRSEAFF | TGTGCCAGCAGTGAAGGCCGTTCCGAAGCTTTCTTT
TRBD2 | TRBJ2-7 | TRBV7-2 | NA | CASSLVWSGRLEQYF | TGTGCCAGCAGCTTAGTTTGGAGCGGGAGGCTCGAGCAGTACTTC
TRBD1 | TRBJ2-2 | TRBV9 | few | CASSGKGQGSYTGELFF | TGTGCCAGCAGCGGAAAGGGACAGGGGAGTTACACCGGGGAGCTGTTTTTT
NA | TRBJ2-1 | TRBV19 | NA | CASSRQASSYNEQFF | TGTGCCAGTAGTAGACAGGCGAGCTCCTACAATGAGCAGTTCTTC
TRBD1 | TRBJ1-1 | TRBV10-3 | NA | CAISEEAGGAFF | TGTGCCATCAGTGAGGAAGCAGGGGGAGCTTTCTTT
TRBD1 | TRBJ2-1 | TRBV18 | NA | CASSPSQGAHNEQFF | TGTGCCAGCTCACCTTCACAGGGGGCCCACAATGAGCAGTTCTTC
TRBD2 | TRBJ2-5 | TRBV4-1 | NA | CASSQLAGSETQYF | TGCGCCAGCAGCCAGCTAGCGGGTTCGGAGACCCAGTACTTC
NA | TRBJ1-4 | TRBV4-1 | NA | CASSQPGGQPNEKLFF | TGCGCCAGCAGCCAACCTGGAGGGCAGCCCAATGAAAAACTGTTTTTT
TRBD1 | TRBJ1-2 | TRBV19 | few | CASSIGQGYSGYTF | TGTGCCAGTAGTATAGGACAGGGGTACTCCGGCTACACCTTC
NA | TRBJ1-4 | TRBV18 | NA | CASSPLSSGPDTREKLFF | TGTGCCAGCTCACCACTTAGCTCTGGACCGGACACGAGGGAAAAACTGTTTTTT
TRBD2 | TRBJ2-1 | TRBV6-6 | few | CASSAGREWSEQFF | TGTGCCAGCAGTGCGGGGCGGGAGTGGAGTGAGCAGTTCTTC
TRBD1 | TRBJ1-1 | TRBV7-9 | few | CASRTGANTEAFF | TGTGCCAGCAGGACAGGGGCGAACACTGAAGCTTTCTTT
NA | TRBJ2-7 | TRBV5-1 | NA | CASSLDFAYEQYF | TGCGCCAGCAGCTTGGACTTCGCCTACGAGCAGTACTTC
TRBD1 | TRBJ2-2 | TRBV2 | NA | CASSEPGTGSSGELFF | TGTGCCAGCAGTGAACCCGGGACAGGGTCGTCCGGGGAGCTGTTTTTT
TRBD1 | TRBJ1-6 | TRBV11-2 | once | CASSLRQGDSPLHF | TGTGCCAGCAGCCTGAGACAGGGCGATTCACCCCTCCACTTT
TRBD2 | TRBJ2-4 | TRBV4-1 | NA | CASSQDSPSGRGDIQYF | TGCGCCAGCAGCCAAGATAGCCCTAGCGGGAGAGGGGACATTCAGTACTTC
NA | TRBJ1-5 | TRBV10-3 | few | CAISEQGVGNQPQHF | TGTGCCATCAGTGAGCAAGGGGTTGGCAATCAGCCCCAGCATTTT
NA | TRBJ2-1 | TRBV4-2 | NA | CASSQGYGNEQFF | TGTGCCAGCAGCCAAGGATACGGCAATGAGCAGTTCTTC
TRBD1 | TRBJ1-1 | TRBV29-1 | NA | CSVDFGLGDSRSTNEAFF | TGCAGCGTTGATTTCGGATTGGGGGACAGTCGTAGTACTAATGAAGCTTTCTTT
NA | TRBJ2-6 | TRBV28 | few | CASSSGSSGANVLTF | TGTGCCAGCAGTTCAGGCTCCTCTGGGGCCAACGTCCTGACTTTC
TRBD1 | TRBJ1-1 | TRBV12-5 | few | CASGLVPGQGGTEAFF | TGTGCTAGTGGTTTGGTCCCTGGACAGGGAGGCACTGAAGCTTTCTTT
NA | TRBJ2-1 | TRBV5-6 | NA | CASSRLDLDRNEQFF | TGTGCCAGCAGCCGACTAGATCTCGACCGCAATGAGCAGTTCTTC
TRBD1 | TRBJ2-1 | TRBV5-1 | NA | CASSQTDRVLNEQFF | TGCGCCAGCAGCCAGACGGACAGGGTCCTCAATGAGCAGTTCTTC
NA | TRBJ2-3 | TRBV10-3 | NA | CAISREADTQYF | TGTGCCATCAGCAGGGAGGCAGATACGCAGTATTTT
NA | TRBJ2-1 | TRBV9 | NA | CASSVGSDAYNEQFF | TGTGCCAGCAGCGTAGGCAGCGATGCCTACAATGAGCAGTTCTTC
TRBD2 | TRBJ2-7 | TRBV6-5 | NA | CASSYSGGTYEQYF | TGTGCCAGCAGTTACAGCGGGGGCACCTACGAGCAGTACTTC
TRBD1 | TRBJ2-3 | TRBV25-1 | NA | CASSGTGGRDTDTQYF | TGTGCCAGCAGTGGAACAGGGGGCCGAGACACAGATACGCAGTATTTT
TRBD2 | TRBJ2-1 | TRBV6-1 | few | CASSGLAGVSNEQFF | TGTGCCAGCAGTGGACTAGCGGGGGTCTCCAATGAGCAGTTCTTC
NA | TRBJ1-2 | TRBV6-1 | few | CASSERQGTIINHGYTF | TGTGCCAGCAGTGAACGTCAGGGCACAATAATCAATCATGGCTACACCTTC
NA | TRBJ1-5 | TRBV19 | NA | CASSIEGGNQPQHF | TGTGCCAGTAGTATCGAGGGGGGCAATCAGCCCCAGCATTTT
TRBD1 | TRBJ2-7 | TRBV5-1 | NA | CASSLEGQGSYEQYF | TGCGCCAGCAGCTTGGAGGGACAGGGCTCCTACGAGCAGTACTTC
TRBD1 | TRBJ1-1 | TRBV29-1 | NA | CSCNRGPNTEAFF | TGCAGCTGTAACAGGGGGCCCAACACTGAAGCTTTCTTT
TRBD2 | TRBJ2-3 | TRBV9 | few | CASSVQSLSVSGGAATQYF | TGTGCCAGCAGCGTGCAGTCACTCTCCGTTAGCGGGGGGGCCGCTACGCAGTATTTT